This TCR beta chain appears in the sequencing data of a study of beta chain features in type 1 diabetes. Findings of the study overall: A pattern of fewer insertions and more deletions at VDJ junctions was seen in type 1 diabetes patients. All four CD4+ subsets from Type 1 diabetes patients carried moderately but significantly shorter TCRB CDR3s. With patients and controls alike, PCR might favor shorter templates to an equal degree.

One heparinised draw, averaging approximately 120 mL, was taken per donor. What was sequenced were expressed TCRB transcripts, since all of the isolated RNA had been reverse transcribed. Measured with immunoSEQ multiplex PCR; TCRdb has only the in-frame clones, and not every one. The repertoire has under 300,000 clones, 16% of them found once; the top ten carry approximately 0.086%. This clone has more than one count but fewer than ten. Its antigen is currently unknown. Sequencing was performed on naive CD4+ T cells from blood. This receptor was obtained from a young man with type 1 diabetes.

Here the CDR3 DNA reads TGTGCCAGCAGCGCTGGAAATGAGCAGTTCTTC. Translated: CASSAGNEQFF. The J gene is TRBJ2-1, the V gene TRBV9; D remains unclear. The germline V gene has CDR1 SGDLS and CDR2 YYNGEE. The CDR3 runs 11 residues. Trimming removed 3 bases at V and 7 bases at J, with 5 bases between.